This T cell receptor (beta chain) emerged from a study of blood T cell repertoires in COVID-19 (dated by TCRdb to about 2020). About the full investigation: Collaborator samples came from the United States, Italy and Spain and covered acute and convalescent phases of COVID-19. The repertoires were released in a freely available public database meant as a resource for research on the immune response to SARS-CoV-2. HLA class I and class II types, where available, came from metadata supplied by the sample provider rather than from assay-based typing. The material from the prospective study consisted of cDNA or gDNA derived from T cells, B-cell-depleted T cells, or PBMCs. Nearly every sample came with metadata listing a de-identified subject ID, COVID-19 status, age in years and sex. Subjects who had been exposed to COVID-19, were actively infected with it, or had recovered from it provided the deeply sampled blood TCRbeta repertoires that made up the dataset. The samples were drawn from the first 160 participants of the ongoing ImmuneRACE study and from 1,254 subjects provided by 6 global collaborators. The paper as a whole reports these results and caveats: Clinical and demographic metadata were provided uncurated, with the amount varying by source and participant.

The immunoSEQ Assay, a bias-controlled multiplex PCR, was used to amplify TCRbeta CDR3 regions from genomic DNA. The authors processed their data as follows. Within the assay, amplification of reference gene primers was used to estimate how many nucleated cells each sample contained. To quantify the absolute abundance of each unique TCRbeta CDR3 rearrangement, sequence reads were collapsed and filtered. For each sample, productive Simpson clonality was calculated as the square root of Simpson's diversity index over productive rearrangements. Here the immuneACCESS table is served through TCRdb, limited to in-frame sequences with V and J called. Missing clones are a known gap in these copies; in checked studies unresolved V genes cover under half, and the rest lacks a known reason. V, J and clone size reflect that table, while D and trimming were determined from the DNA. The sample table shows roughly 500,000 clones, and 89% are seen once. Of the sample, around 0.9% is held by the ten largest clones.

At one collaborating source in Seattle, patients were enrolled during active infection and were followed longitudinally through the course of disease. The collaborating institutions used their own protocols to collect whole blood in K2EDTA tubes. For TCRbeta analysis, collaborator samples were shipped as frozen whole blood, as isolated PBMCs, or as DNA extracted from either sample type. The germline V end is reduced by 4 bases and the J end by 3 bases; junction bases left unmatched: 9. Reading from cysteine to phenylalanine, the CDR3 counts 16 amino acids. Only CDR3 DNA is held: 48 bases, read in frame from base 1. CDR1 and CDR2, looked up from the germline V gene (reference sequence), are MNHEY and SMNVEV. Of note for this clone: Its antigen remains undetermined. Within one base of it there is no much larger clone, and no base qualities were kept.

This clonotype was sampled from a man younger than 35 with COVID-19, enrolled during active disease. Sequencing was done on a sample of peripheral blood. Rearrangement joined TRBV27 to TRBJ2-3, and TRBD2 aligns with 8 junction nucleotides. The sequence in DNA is TGTGCCAGCAGTTCGTTGGTAGCGGGACGTACAGATACGCAGTATTTT. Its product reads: CASSSLVAGRTDTQYF.